The sequence of this TCR beta chain was determined in a study of T-cell reconstitution after alpha-beta-depleted transplantation in children. It was with unique molecular identifiers that the TCRbeta library was prepared. One entry per CDR3 protein, called by TCRdb with MiXCR from the PCR reads. The sample lists roughly 250,000 distinct CDR3 sequences, less than 9% occurring once. The V and J ends lost 10 bases and 1 base respectively, with 17 bases between them. This CDR3 has 15 amino acids. This clonotype showed up many times. The clonotype comes from a male patient between 5 and 17 years old who had a stem cell transplant for acute lymphoblastic leukemia, so the T cells may come from the graft donor. The V and J genes are TRBV12-3 or TRBV12-4 and TRBJ1-5; D unresolved. This material consisted of PBMCs, mostly from graft donor cells, taken 180 days after TCRalphabeta/CD19-depleted stem cell transplant. The DNA for the CDR3 is TGTGCCACCCATCCCGACGCGGCAAGCAATCAGCCCCAGCATTTT. Its protein product is CATHPDAASNQPQHF.